The 15 T cell receptor beta chains given below trace back to one sample, sequenced in a study of blood T cell repertoires in COVID-19. Clones were read by immunoSEQ multiplex PCR, and TCRdb kept only the in-frame ones, dropping some. This sample has 300,000 to 400,000 clones, with around 91% found just once. Source material: peripheral blood. Receptor source: a woman in her late teens or twenties who had recovered from COVID-19.

This clone was seen only once. This chain uses TRBV18 with TRBJ2-7; 7 nucleotides line up with TRBD1. J gave up 3 bases and V 5 bases, and 16 bases lay outside the gene matches. Germline CDR1 and CDR2: KGHSH and LQKENI. This CDR3 is 17 amino acids long. The chain's CDR3 is CASSSGPTGLKLYEQYV. CDR3 DNA sequence: TGTGCCAGCTCATCAGGACCGACAGGGCTTAAACTCTACGAGCAGTACGTC.

V is TRBV27 and J is TRBJ2-5; D unclear. V was clipped by 3 bases and J by 2 bases, with 7 bases between them. This CDR3 region has 13 residues. The germline V gene has CDR1 MNHEY and CDR2 SMNVEV (reference sequence). The CDR3 DNA reads as TGTGCCAGCAGTTTGGAGTCGCAAGAGACCCAGTACTTC. Translating it yields CASSLESQETQYF.

The J gene is TRBJ1-1, the V gene TRBV12-3 or TRBV12-4; TRBD1 might be the D (5 bases). The V end was cut by 6 bases, the J end by 2 bases, with 10 bases between. The CDR3 extends over 13 amino acids. CDR3 nucleotides: TGTGCCAGCAGCCCCAGGGAAAACACTGAAGCTTTCTTT. Translated: CASSPRENTEAFF.

V and J are TRBV5-6 and TRBJ2-1; D unclear. The CDR3 sequence is 12 residues long. V shed 4 bases and J shed 8 bases, with 10 bases lying between them. Germline V lookup: CDR1 SGHDT, CDR2 YYEEEE. Written as DNA, the CDR3 is TGTGCCAGCAGCCCCGGTACGGATGAGCAGTTCTTC. Translating it yields CASSPGTDEQFF. Looking up the rest from reference TRBV5-6 and TRBJ2-1 gives the full variable domain: DAGVTQSPTHLIKTRGQQVTLRCSPKSGHDTVSWYQQALGQGPQFIFQYYEEEERQRGNFPDRFSGHQFPNYSSELNVNALLLGDSALYLCASSPGTDEQFFGPGTRLTVL.

The chain employs TRBV4-3 and TRBJ1-2; 8 bases are a match to TRBD1. Per germline, CDR1 LGHNA and CDR2 YSLEER. After removal of 0 bases from V and 4 bases from J, the junction contained 13 bases not matched to a gene. This CDR3 spans 18 amino acids. As DNA, the CDR3 is TGCGCCAGCAGCCAAGATCCGTGGACAGGGAAGGAGGGCTATGGCTACACCTTC. It is translated as CASSQDPWTGKEGYGYTF.

The rearrangement links TRBV7-2 to TRBJ1-5; D not resolved. This CDR3 region has 14 residues. V lost 5 bases, J lost 5 bases, and 13 bases lay in between. Germline V lookup: CDR1 SGHTA, CDR2 FQGNSA. CDR3 protein: CASSLTRRDQPQHF. The CDR3 DNA follows: TGTGCCAGCAGCCTGACGAGGAGGGATCAGCCCCAGCATTTT.

The chain is built from TRBV4-3 and TRBJ1-4, with D possibly being TRBD1 (5 bases). This CDR3 contains 17 residues. The germline gives CDR1 LGHNA, CDR2 YSLEER. V lost 0 bases and J lost 0, with 11 bases in between. CDR3 loop: CASSQDTAGPTNEKLFF. CDR3 sequence (DNA): TGCGCCAGCAGCCAAGATACCGCAGGGCCAACTAATGAAAAACTGTTTTTT.

The chain recombines TRBV7-9 with TRBJ1-4, with TRBD1 matching 7 bases. Germline V gene data show CDR1 as SEHNR and CDR2 as FQNEAQ (reference sequence). The CDR3 contains 16 residues. The J segment lost 6 bases and the V segment lost 4 bases, leaving 11 bases of the junction unmatched. The CDR3 sequence is CASSSPHRGRDEKLFF. CDR3 sequence (DNA): TGTGCCAGCAGCTCCCCCCACAGGGGAAGGGATGAAAAACTGTTTTTT.

This sequence joins TRBV4-2 and TRBJ2-2; 8 nucleotides match TRBD2. This CDR3 contains 23 residues. Germline V gene data show CDR1 as LGHNA and CDR2 as YNFKEQ. The V segment lost 4 bases and the J segment 2 bases; nucleotides outside the gene matches: 27. The CDR3 loop reads CASSPTYLSGSLGVNKNTGELFF. The CDR3 coding sequence is TGTGCCAGCAGCCCCACGTATTTGAGCGGGAGTTTAGGGGTAAATAAAAACACCGGGGAGCTGTTTTTT.

This chain uses TRBV3-1 (or the pseudogene TRBV3-2) with TRBJ2-2; TRBD1 aligns across 7 bases. The CDR3 loop spans 17 amino acids. The germline V gene has CDR1 LGHDT and CDR2 YNNKEL (reference sequence). V trimming: 6 bases; J trimming: 4 bases; junction bases outside the gene matches: 14. CDR3 coding DNA: TGTGCCAGCAGGCGTCTAACAGGGGCAGGGAGCACCGGGGAGCTGTTTTTT. Encoded protein: CASRRLTGAGSTGELFF.

The chain has TRBV29-1 and TRBJ2-1; D is perhaps TRBD2 (5 bases). Germline values: CDR1 SQVTM, CDR2 ANQGSEA. With 5 bases removed from V and 7 bases from J, the gap between germline ends came to 18 bases. This CDR3 comprises 14 residues. DNA for the CDR3: TGCAGCGTTAGTAGGCTAATCTCGGGGAATGAGCAGTTCTTC. Translating it yields CSVSRLISGNEQFF.

This clone has only one observation. The chain links TRBV7-2 to TRBJ2-1; D gene unclear. The ends were cut back, 1 base at V and 11 bases at J, with 12 bases in the middle. This CDR3 is built from 13 residues. The V gene's germline CDR1 is SGHTA and CDR2 FQGNSA. CDR3 residues: CASSLESNTQQFF. The CDR3 DNA follows: TGTGCCAGCAGCTTAGAAAGTAATACTCAGCAGTTCTTC. The entire variable domain, with the rest obtained from reference TRBV7-2 and TRBJ2-1, is as follows: GAGVSQSPSNKVTEKGKDVELRCDPISGHTALYWYRQSLGQGLEFLIYFQGNSAPDKSGLPSDRFSAERTGGSVSTLTIQRTQQEDSAVYLCASSLESNTQQFFGPGTRLTVL.

The chain recombines TRBV21-1 with TRBJ2-7; the table's D call of TRBD2 was not tested on the DNA. TRBV21-1 counts as a pseudogene. The CDR3 loop spans 13 amino acids. This chain's CDR3 is CASSKGGAYEQYV. CDR3 nucleotide sequence: TGTGCCAGCAGCAAAGGGGGAGCCTACGAGCAGTACGTC.

This clone appeared once. The rearrangement links TRBV3-1 (or the pseudogene TRBV3-2) to TRBJ1-1; possibly TRBD1 for D (5 bases). Germline values: CDR1 LGHDT, CDR2 YNNKEL (reference sequence). This CDR3 has 14 residues. V was clipped by 4 bases and J by 4 bases, with 13 bases between them. CDR3 in amino acids: CASSPGDDGTEAFF. As DNA, the CDR3 is TGTGCCAGCAGCCCGGGGGATGATGGCACTGAAGCTTTCTTT.

This chain connects TRBV2 to TRBJ2-7, with TRBD2 matching over 7 bases. Germline V gene lookup returns CDR1 SNHLY and CDR2 FYNNEI. The CDR3 runs to 14 residues. Trimming removed 2 bases from V and 4 bases from J; junction bases left unmatched: 5. Here the CDR3 DNA reads TGTGCCAGCAGTGAAATGGGGAGGGGTTACGAGCAGTACGTC. Its protein product is CASSEMGRGYEQYV.